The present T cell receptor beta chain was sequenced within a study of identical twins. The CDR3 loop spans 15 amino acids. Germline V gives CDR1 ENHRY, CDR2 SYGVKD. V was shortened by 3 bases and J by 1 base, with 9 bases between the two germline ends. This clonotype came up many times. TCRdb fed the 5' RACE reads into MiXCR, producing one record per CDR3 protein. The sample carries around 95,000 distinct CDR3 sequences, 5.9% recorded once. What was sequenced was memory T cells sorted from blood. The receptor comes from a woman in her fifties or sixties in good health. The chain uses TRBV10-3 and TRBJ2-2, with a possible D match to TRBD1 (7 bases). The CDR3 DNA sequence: TGTGCCATCAGTGACCAGGGGGGGAACACCGGGGAGCTGTTTTTT. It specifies CAISDQGGNTGELFF.